The clone carrying this T cell receptor (beta chain) showed up just once. This record comes from a study of shared clonotypes between healthy human individuals. Germline values: CDR1 MNHNS, CDR2 SASEGT. Trimming shortened V by 1 base and J by 0 bases, and 10 bases separated the two germline ends. The CDR3 is 15 amino acids. Profiled with immunoSEQ multiplex PCR; TCRdb holds only in-frame clones, not every one. The sample records 2 million to 2.5 million clones, less than 95% being singletons. The clonotype originates from a man between 18 and 29 years old in good health. Some clones in this sample may be carry-over from other donors' samples. This chain joins TRBV6-1 and TRBJ2-7; a weak D match, TRBD2 (6 bases). The source material was naive CD4+ T cells from PBMCs. Subset defined: CD45RA+ positively selected. CDR3 amino acids: CASSEVRGSSYEQYF. DNA for the CDR3: TGTGCCAGCAGTGAAGTGCGGGGAAGCTCCTACGAGCAGTACTTC.